This TCR beta chain was retrieved from a study of blood T cell repertoires in COVID-19. Study background: The United States, Italy and Spain provided the acute and convalescent COVID-19 samples. In each case, the material was cDNA or gDNA derived from T cells, B-cell-depleted T cells, or PBMCs.

CDR1 and CDR2 from the germline V gene are DFQATT and SNEGSKA (reference sequence). This CDR3 comprises 15 residues. V shed 3 bases and J 1 base; nucleotides not matched to a gene: 4. Source study methods: For nucleated cells, counts were estimated from reference gene primer amplification. Assay: immunoSEQ multiplex PCR; the TCRdb copy retains only in-frame clones and omits some. The V and J calls and clone size are taken from that table; D and trimming were inferred from the DNA. The sample lists roughly 200,000 clones; 80% to 90% were seen once. Cohorts were determined from participant-reported clinical history.

The material sequenced was PBMCs or T cells enriched from blood (not recorded which). The chain combines TRBV20-1 with TRBJ2-7, with TRBD2 matching over 12 bases. The source is a woman between 40 and 55 years old with acute COVID-19. The CDR3 spells CSASPGTSGSYEQYF. As DNA, the CDR3 is TGCAGTGCTAGTCCCGGGACTAGCGGGTCCTACGAGCAGTACTTC.